This TCR beta chain was observed in a study of cytomegalovirus exposure and HLA in healthy donors. Points from the study as a whole: It was in a later analysis that TCR association rates were seen to vary by HLA locus, highest for DRB1 and lowest for HLA-C. A later analysis linked a missense variant in DCLRE1C to the trimming of TCR beta V and J genes. Presence/absence comparisons presumed near-even sequencing depth among donors. Altogether, 150 or so TCR beta chains were recorded as cytomegalovirus-associated.

V was pared by 1 base and J by 8 bases, with 7 bases of the junction left unmatched. This CDR3 spans 15 amino acids. The germline V gene has CDR1 LGHNA and CDR2 YSLEER. A word on this clone: The antigen is undetermined.

This PCR relied on a set of 60 Vbeta primers and 13 Jbeta primers. Clones were read by immunoSEQ multiplex PCR, and TCRdb kept only the in-frame ones, dropping some. The sample yields 180,000 or so clones, 82% seen once. The chain is built from TRBV4-3 and TRBJ1-3; 8 nucleotides line up with TRBD1. The sample taken for sequencing was PBMCs. The origin of this receptor is a man aged 35 to 55 in good health and CMV-seronegative. For the CDR3, the DNA is TGCGCCAGCAGCCAAGGGACGACAGGGGCCGACACCATATATTTT. It encodes CASSQGTTGADTIYF.